The clone carrying this TCR beta chain was observed a handful of times. This sample was included in a study of T-cell reconstitution after alpha-beta-depleted transplantation in children. Germline V CDR1 and CDR2: MNHNS, SASEGT. The CDR3 spans 15 residues. With 5 bases clipped from V and 2 bases from J, the junction kept 6 bases outside the gene matches. It was with unique molecular identifiers that the TCRbeta library was prepared. Via MiXCR, TCRdb re-called the PCR reads, giving one row per CDR3 protein. The sample comprises some 260,000 distinct CDR3 sequences, roughly a quarter of which are singletons, and more than 4.5% rests with the top ten.

The receptor comes from a female patient under 10 years old who had a stem cell transplant for congenital amegakaryocytic thrombocytopenia, so the T cells may come from the graft donor. The sample was PBMCs, mostly from graft donor cells, taken 360 days after TCRalphabeta/CD19-depleted stem cell transplant. This chain joins TRBV6-1 and TRBJ1-5; 7 bases agree with TRBD1. In nucleotides, the CDR3 is TGTGCCAGCAGTCATGCTGACAGGGGCAATCAGCCCCAGCATTTT. Amino acids: CASSHADRGNQPQHF.